The clone carrying this T cell receptor (beta chain) has a handful of counts. This entry belongs to a study of blood T cell repertoires in COVID-19. Assay used: immunoSEQ multiplex PCR; TCRdb lists only in-frame clones, some missing. The sample yields around 310,000 clones, over 75% seen once. CDR1 LNHNV and CDR2 YYDKDF come from the germline V gene (reference sequence). The V segment lost 0 bases and the J segment 3 bases; nucleotides outside the gene matches: 5. The CDR3 is 16 residues long. J is TRBJ2-1 and V is TRBV15, with 7 bases that match TRBD1. The sample was peripheral blood. This TCR derives from a woman between 25 and 40 years old with COVID-19, enrolled during active disease. Here the CDR3 reads CATSRETTGYYNEQFF. The CDR3 nucleotides are TGTGCCACCAGCAGAGAAACGACAGGGTACTACAATGAGCAGTTCTTC.